Sequencing of this T cell receptor beta chain was carried out in a study of blood T cell repertoires in COVID-19. Study information: The cDNA or gDNA used as material had been derived from T cells, B-cell-depleted T cells, or PBMCs.

Data came from immunoSEQ multiplex PCR; TCRdb stores just in-frame clones and leaves some out. The sample has a few hundred thousand clones; roughly 84% are singletons. Grouping used clinical history reported by participants in a survey and questionnaire. Resolution of symptoms, clearance, or two negative PCRs was present in recovered Cohort 3 donors. The V gene's germline CDR1 is MGHRA and CDR2 YSYEKL. V gave up 1 base and J gave up 11 bases, with 14 bases separating them. This CDR3 contains 13 residues. This chain joins TRBV4-1 and TRBJ1-1; D not certain. Material for sequencing was PBMCs or T cells enriched from blood (not recorded which). This clonotype was obtained from a woman aged 30 to 39 who had recovered from COVID-19. In DNA, the CDR3 is TGCGCCAGCAGCCAAGTCGCGGATAGTGGCGCTTTCTTT. It encodes CASSQVADSGAFF.